This T cell receptor (beta chain) was sequenced in a study of blood T cell repertoires in COVID-19. Only one count was recorded for this clone. Looked up from germline, CDR1 is SGHRS and CDR2 is YFSETQ. Trimming pared 1 base from V and 5 bases from J, leaving 12 bases between. This CDR3 contains 14 residues. Libraries were prepared by immunoSEQ multiplex PCR; TCRdb keeps only in-frame clonotypes and omits some of them. The table shows 200,000 to 300,000 clones, with approximately 86% occurring only once. Recruitment covered about 26 US areas and drew participants whose ages spanned roughly 18 to 90 years.

The sequenced sample was PBMCs or T cells enriched from blood (not recorded which). The chain employs TRBV5-1 and TRBJ2-5, with D unclear. This receptor was obtained from a woman aged 40 to 50 with acute COVID-19. This CDR3 reads CASSLTVTRETQYF. CDR3 in DNA: TGCGCCAGCAGCTTGACTGTTACCCGGGAGACCCAGTACTTC.